The 3 T cell receptor beta chains given below trace back to one sample, sequenced in a study of shared clonotypes between healthy human individuals (dated by TCRdb to about 2020). The method was the immunoSEQ multiplex PCR assay. TCRdb's version of the immuneACCESS table is confined to in-frame rearrangements and falls short of the full clone set. An unresolved V gene accounts for under half of the shortfall where checked; the remainder is of unknown origin. This sample comprises about 2.1 million clones, 93% of them detected only once. The biggest ten clones account for under 2% of the sample. CD8 naive samples were obtained by positive selection for CCR7 among CD45RO-negative cells, yielding a CD45RA+CCR7+ population from which TemRA cells were excluded. The material sequenced was naive CD8+ T cells from PBMCs. Interpreted using the paper, the cell subset or site label stands for: CD45RA+CCR7+. Source of these receptors: a man in his late teens or twenties in good health. Some clones in this sample may be carry-over from other donors' samples.

The chain recombines TRBV9 with TRBJ2-1; 7 nucleotides agree with TRBD2. The CDR3 has 15 residues. CDR1 is SGDLS, CDR2 YYNGEE, per germline. With V trimmed by 2 bases and J by 9 bases, 11 bases remained unmatched. The CDR3 is CASSVKPGPGGEQFF. The CDR3 region has the DNA TGTGCCAGCAGCGTTAAGCCCGGCCCGGGGGGTGAGCAGTTCTTC.

The chain is built from TRBV27 and TRBJ2-7; 11 positions match TRBD1. Germline-derived CDR1 and CDR2 are MNHEY and SMNVEV (reference sequence). The trim removed 4 bases at V and 5 bases at J, leaving 4 bases unmatched. The CDR3 covers 14 residues. The chain's CDR3 is CASSSGTGGHEQYF. Written as DNA, the CDR3 is TGTGCCAGCAGTTCGGGGACAGGGGGACACGAGCAGTACTTC.

The gene calls are TRBV9 and TRBJ2-3; TRBD2 matches at 9 bases. Germline loops: CDR1 SGDLS, CDR2 YYNGEE. V lost 3 bases to trimming and J lost 5 bases; unmatched junction nucleotides: 7. The CDR3 consists of 15 residues. For the CDR3, the DNA is TGTGCCAGCAGCGGTGCGGGAGGGCCTGGAGATACGCAGTATTTT. As protein: CASSGAGGPGDTQYF.